Listed here are 26 T cell receptor beta chains from one sample, sequenced in a study of identical twins. A single record per CDR3 protein comes from TCRdb applying MiXCR to the 5' RACE reads. The table shows about 530,000 distinct CDR3 sequences, with approximately 20% occurring only once. The same sample was also used in a study of yellow fever vaccine responses in identical twins.

Sequenced: CD4+ T cells sorted from blood. All receptors derive from a woman in her late teens or twenties in good health.

The rearrangement joins TRBV2 to TRBJ2-7; no clear D gene. The CDR3 is 16 residues long. The V and J ends lost 6 bases and 3 bases respectively, with 21 bases between them. Germline CDR1 reads SNHLY; CDR2 reads FYNNEI. The CDR3, as DNA: TGTGCCAGCAGAGCCGGTTTTCTACATGGGAACTACGAGCAGTACTTC. Translation gives CASRAGFLHGNYEQYF.

This clonotype was detected a few times. The chain combines TRBV5-1 with TRBJ2-5; no clear D gene. Per germline, CDR1 SGHRS and CDR2 YFSETQ. The CDR3 has 15 amino acids. With 2 bases removed from V and 0 bases from J, the gap between germline ends came to 11 bases. Here the CDR3 reads CASSLSRPHQETQYF. The DNA for the CDR3 is TGCGCCAGCAGCTTATCCAGACCCCACCAAGAGACCCAGTACTTC. The complete variable domain, with remaining parts taken from reference TRBV5-1 and TRBJ2-5, reads KAGVTQTPRYLIKTRGQQVTLSCSPISGHRSVSWYQQTPGQGLQFLFEYFSETQRNKGNFPGRFSGRQFSNSRSEMNVSTLELGDSALYLCASSLSRPHQETQYFGPGTRLLVL.

The table lists this clonotype with a few counts. The CDR3 coding sequence is TGTGCCAGCAGCCAAGCTGGGTATCTCAATGAGCAGTTCTTC. Its translation is CASSQAGYLNEQFF. This sequence joins TRBV14 and TRBJ2-1; no clear D. Trimming removed 1 base at V and 6 bases at J, with 10 bases between. Germline assignment: CDR1 SGHDN and CDR2 FVKESK. CDR3 length equals 14 residues.

This chain connects TRBV6-4 to TRBJ1-5; no reliable D call. CDR1 MRHNA and CDR2 SNTAGT come from the germline V gene. Deletions cut 5 bases from V and 5 bases from J, with 10 bases between. The CDR3 sequence is 13 residues long. CDR3 coding DNA: TGTGCCAGCAGTCGGGAGCCCGATCAGCCCCAGCATTTT. Translating gives CASSREPDQPQHF.

This clonotype has more than one count but fewer than ten. The rearrangement links TRBV12-3 or TRBV12-4 to TRBJ2-1; D not certain. The germline V and J ends were trimmed by 6 bases and 0 bases, with 15 bases remaining between them. This CDR3 has 16 residues. The CDR3 DNA is TGTGCCAGCAGCCCCCCGGTGACTGACTCCTACAATGAGCAGTTCTTC. Translated: CASSPPVTDSYNEQFF.

This clonotype was detected a few times. This chain links TRBV10-3 with TRBJ2-5, with D tentatively TRBD1 or TRBD2 (5 bases each). Per the germline V gene, CDR1 is ENHRY and CDR2 is SYGVKD. CDR3 size: 13 residues. V gave up 11 bases and J gave up 7 bases, with 20 bases separating them. The CDR3 DNA reads as TGTGCCTCCCTGGGACGACCCGGAGGGACCCAGTACTTC. It specifies CASLGRPGGTQYF.

This chain joins TRBV27 and TRBJ1-2; D uncertain. V dropped 2 bases and J dropped 2 bases, with 9 bases sitting between them. Germline values: CDR1 MNHEY, CDR2 SMNVEV (reference sequence). The CDR3 has 14 residues. CDR3 nucleotide sequence: TGTGCCAGCAGTTTAACCCACAGAAACTATGGCTACACCTTC. This encodes CASSLTHRNYGYTF.

The sample holds a few counts of this clonotype. CDR3 coding DNA: TGCAGCGTTGATTATGACAGCCAAGAGACCCAGTACTTC. This gives the protein CSVDYDSQETQYF. The gene calls are TRBV29-1 and TRBJ2-5; the D gene is possibly TRBD1 (5 bases). V dropped 3 bases and J dropped 1 base, with 9 bases sitting between them. The germline V gene has CDR1 SQVTM and CDR2 ANQGSEA. This CDR3 spans 13 amino acids.

The J gene is TRBJ1-1, the V gene TRBV3-1, with a tentative D call TRBD1 (5 bases). The germline CDR1 and CDR2 sequences are LGHDT and YNNKEL (reference sequence). Trimming cost V 1 base and J 12 bases, with 15 bases left between them. The CDR3 length is 13 residues. The CDR3 spells CASSQVQAQRPFF. CDR3 coding DNA: TGTGCCAGCAGCCAAGTACAGGCCCAGAGGCCTTTCTTT.

This clonotype has a handful of counts. This sequence joins TRBV5-1 and TRBJ2-3, with D unclear. Germline CDR1 reads SGHRS; CDR2 reads YFSETQ. The CDR3 loop spans 14 amino acids. Trimming shortened V by 1 base and J by 0 bases, and 6 bases separated the two germline ends. The CDR3 region has the DNA TGCGCCAGCAGCTTGACAGAAAGCACAGATACGCAGTATTTT. Its protein product is CASSLTESTDTQYF.

The chain carries TRBV19 and TRBJ2-2; 11 bases line up with TRBD2. CDR1 LNHDA and CDR2 SQIVND come from the germline V gene (reference sequence). The CDR3 runs 15 residues. Germline trimming cut 5 bases from V and 5 bases from J; bases unmatched to any gene: 4. CDR3 nucleotide sequence: TGTGCCAGTAGTGGGGGACTAGCGGAAACCGGGGAGCTGTTTTTT. It specifies CASSGGLAETGELFF.

This clonotype occurred a few times. The chain couples TRBV7-2 to TRBJ2-4, with D possibly matching TRBD1 (6 bases). In germline, CDR1 is SGHTA, CDR2 FQGNSA. Trimming shortened V by 4 bases and J by 9 bases, and 13 bases separated the two germline ends. The CDR3 has 13 residues. The CDR3 loop is CASSSPLRGIQYF. The CDR3 DNA sequence: TGTGCCAGCAGCTCCCCGCTCAGGGGCATTCAGTACTTC.

CDR3 sequence: CASSQGLAGGEETQYF. DNA for the CDR3: TGTGCCAGCAGCCAAGGACTAGCGGGAGGAGAAGAGACCCAGTACTTC. V is TRBV3-1 and J is TRBJ2-5; 13 nucleotides line up with TRBD2. Per the germline V gene, CDR1 is LGHDT and CDR2 is YNNKEL (reference sequence). The length of the CDR3 is 16 residues. V was pared by 1 base and J by 3 bases, with 2 bases of the junction left unmatched.

A few counts support this clonotype. This chain uses TRBV18 with TRBJ1-4; D not certain. The CDR3 sequence is 14 residues long. The ends were cut back, 1 base at V and 4 bases at J, with 7 bases in the middle. Per germline, CDR1 KGHSH and CDR2 LQKENI. CDR3 bases: TGTGCCAGCTCACCACGGCTGTTTAATGAAAAACTGTTTTTT. This sequence encodes CASSPRLFNEKLFF.

This clonotype was seen more than once but under ten times. J is TRBJ2-2 and V is TRBV2; 10 positions agree with TRBD2. Germline-derived CDR1 and CDR2 are SNHLY and FYNNEI. V lost 4 bases to trimming and J lost 8 bases; unmatched junction nucleotides: 7. The length of the CDR3 is 15 residues. The CDR3 DNA reads TGTGCCAGCAGTGTGGGCCTAGCGGGAGCTGGGGAGCTGTTTTTT. Translated, it gives CASSVGLAGAGELFF.

A few counts support this clonotype. The genes are TRBV3-1 and TRBJ1-4; D ambiguous. The CDR3 has 14 amino acids. Germline CDR1 LGHDT, CDR2 YNNKEL (reference sequence). Trimming pared 4 bases from V and 3 bases from J, leaving 9 bases between. CDR3 bases: TGTGCCAGCAGCCGAATTGGGGCTAATGAAAAACTGTTTTTT. Translation gives CASSRIGANEKLFF.

This clonotype was seen a handful of times. V is TRBV29-1 and J is TRBJ1-2; D call uncertain. The germline gives CDR1 SQVTM, CDR2 ANQGSEA. The CDR3 is 15 amino acids. V shed 4 bases and J shed 4 bases, with 19 bases lying between them. The CDR3 region is CSVAYGLQYGYGYTF. The DNA for the CDR3 is TGCAGCGTTGCCTACGGGCTCCAGTATGGCTATGGCTACACCTTC. Full variable domain (rest looked up from reference TRBV29-1 and TRBJ1-2): SAVISQKPSRDICQRGTSLTIQCQVDSQVTMMFWYRQQPGQSLTLIATANQGSEATYESGFVIDKFPISRPNLTFSTLTVSNMSPEDSSIYLCSVAYGLQYGYGYTFGSGTRLTVV.

This chain links TRBV7-3 with TRBJ2-7; D is uncertain. This CDR3 has 13 residues. The germline gives CDR1 SGHTA, CDR2 FQGTGA. V was shortened by 3 bases and J by 2 bases, with 8 bases between the two germline ends. CDR3 DNA sequence: TGTGCCAGCAGCTTCGGACCCGCCTACGAGCAGTACTTC. Protein sequence: CASSFGPAYEQYF.

The gene calls are TRBV5-1 and TRBJ2-3; tentative D call: TRBD1 (5 bases). Germline-derived CDR1 and CDR2 are SGHRS and YFSETQ. V gave up 4 bases and J gave up 3 bases, with 15 bases separating them. The CDR3 consists of 15 residues. The CDR3 is CASSRDPGITDTQYF. The CDR3 bases are TGCGCCAGCAGCCGAGACCCAGGGATTACAGATACGCAGTATTTT.

In this sample, this clonotype turned up a few times. The chain links TRBV24-1 to TRBJ2-5; D is possibly TRBD1 (6 bases). The V and J ends lost 2 bases and 1 base respectively, with 13 bases between them. CDR3 length: 16 amino acids. Germline CDR1 KGHDR, CDR2 SFDVKD. The CDR3 loop reads CATSDSGHGFQETQYF. Here the CDR3 DNA reads TGTGCCACCAGTGATTCGGGACACGGTTTCCAAGAGACCCAGTACTTC.

The V call is TRBV5-1, the J call TRBJ2-5, with TRBD1 matching 7 bases. Germline V gene sequence: CDR1 SGHRS, CDR2 YFSETQ. The CDR3 runs to 18 residues. The J segment lost 1 base and the V segment lost 2 bases, leaving 14 bases of the junction unmatched. CDR3 region: CASSFQGASGTAQETQYF. DNA of the CDR3: TGCGCCAGCAGCTTTCAAGGGGCCTCCGGGACAGCCCAAGAGACCCAGTACTTC.

This clonotype showed up just a few times. The chain couples TRBV5-1 to TRBJ2-3; 10 bases align to TRBD2. J lost 7 bases, V lost 5 bases, and 7 bases had no gene match. The CDR3 spans 14 residues. Germline V gene lookup returns CDR1 SGHRS and CDR2 YFSETQ. CDR3 sequence reads: CASRQRGGLYTQYF. In DNA form, the CDR3 reads TGCGCCAGCAGACAGCGGGGGGGCCTATATACGCAGTATTTT.

The rearrangement uses TRBV6-1 and TRBJ1-4, with D tentatively TRBD1 (5 bases). This CDR3 spans 14 amino acids. Trimming left V 7 bases short and J 3 bases short, with 12 bases between. Germline V gives CDR1 MNHNS, CDR2 SASEGT. The CDR3 is CASNLGDPNEKLFF. Written as DNA, the CDR3 is TGTGCCAGCAATCTAGGGGACCCTAATGAAAAACTGTTTTTT.

Written as DNA, the CDR3 is TGTGCCAACCGCCTAGCGGCAATTGATACGCAGTATTTT. Translating it yields CANRLAAIDTQYF. The V call is TRBV7-2, the J call TRBJ2-3, with 7 bases that match TRBD2. The length of the CDR3 is 13 residues. CDR1 and CDR2 from the germline V gene are SGHTA and FQGNSA. V lost 10 bases, J lost 6 bases, and 10 bases stayed unmatched.

This clonotype has just a few counts. The chain employs TRBV9 and TRBJ2-3; D is possibly TRBD1 (6 bases). The CDR3 extends over 13 amino acids. Germline V gene data show CDR1 as SGDLS and CDR2 as YYNGEE. The ends were cut back, 3 bases at V and 4 bases at J, with 9 bases in the middle. CDR3 in amino acids: CASSAEGADTQYF. As DNA, the CDR3 is TGTGCCAGCAGCGCCGAGGGGGCAGATACGCAGTATTTT.

A few counts support this clonotype. The genes are TRBV20-1 and TRBJ2-5; 8 positions match TRBD2. The CDR3 totals 14 residues. V was clipped by 7 bases and J by 2 bases; unmatched bases: 9. Germline CDR1 reads DFQATT; CDR2 reads SNEGSKA (reference sequence). The CDR3 DNA reads TGCAGTGTCAGCCAGTCGGGAGGGCAAGAGACCCAGTACTTC. It translates to CSVSQSGGQETQYF.